The next 15 T cell receptor beta chains were all read from a single sample in a study of shared clonotypes between healthy human individuals. Data came from immunoSEQ multiplex PCR; TCRdb stores just in-frame clones and leaves some out. Among around 530,000 clones listed, around 76% were seen once. Sequenced: PBMCs. These receptors were obtained from a woman in her thirties or forties in good health. Some clones in this sample may be carry-over from other donors' samples.

There are many counts of this clone. Other DNA sequences from this sample encode an identical CDR3 as well. The genes are TRBV28 and TRBJ1-2, with D hard to call. Trimming cost V 3 bases and J 0 bases, with 2 bases left between them. The CDR3 is 12 amino acids. Looked up from germline, CDR1 is MDHEN and CDR2 is SYDVKM. CDR3 DNA sequence: TGTGCCAGCAGTTTGGCTAACTATGGCTACACCTTC. Protein: CASSLANYGYTF.

The genes are TRBV5-1 and TRBJ2-1; no clear D. The CDR3 is 16 amino acids. Trimming removed 3 bases from V and 0 bases from J, with 13 bases in between. Germline V gene lookup returns CDR1 SGHRS and CDR2 YFSETQ. The CDR3 spells CASSSRVRSSYNEQFF. The DNA for the CDR3 is TGCGCCAGCAGCTCGAGAGTCCGGAGCTCCTACAATGAGCAGTTCTTC.

The chain combines TRBV6-5 with TRBJ2-2; TRBD1 is a possible D gene (5 bases). CDR1 MNHEY and CDR2 SVGAGI come from the germline V gene. CDR3 length: 14 amino acids. V shed 6 bases and J shed 1 base, with 9 bases lying between them. The CDR3 DNA is TGTGCCAGCAGCCGAGACAGGAACACCGGGGAGCTGTTTTTT. This sequence encodes CASSRDRNTGELFF.

The chain uses TRBV5-6 and TRBJ1-3; 7 bases line up with TRBD1. Germline lookup yields CDR1 SGHDT and CDR2 YYEEEE. With V trimmed by 4 bases and J by 6 bases, 10 bases remained unmatched. The CDR3 runs to 15 residues. CDR3 sequence reads: CASSRTGEFENTIYF. In DNA, the CDR3 is TGTGCCAGCAGCCGAACAGGGGAGTTTGAAAACACCATATATTTT.

CDR3 loop: CASSLSGRAGNEQYF. As DNA, the CDR3 is TGTGCCAGCAGCTTATCCGGGAGGGCAGGTAACGAGCAGTACTTC. The V and J genes are TRBV7-3 and TRBJ2-7, with 8 bases matching TRBD2. Trimming at V came to 2 bases and at J to 5 bases, leaving 8 bases not matched to a gene. Germline assignment: CDR1 SGHTA and CDR2 FQGTGA. The CDR3 length is 15 residues. Drawing the rest from reference TRBV7-3 and TRBJ2-7, the complete variable domain is GAGVSQTPSNKVTEKGKYVELRCDPISGHTALYWYRQSLGQGPEFLIYFQGTGAADDSGLPNDRFFAVRPEGSVSTLKIQRTERGDSAVYLCASSLSGRAGNEQYFGPGTRLTVT.

This chain joins TRBV7-9 and TRBJ2-1; 9 positions match TRBD1. This CDR3 is built from 15 residues. CDR1 SEHNR and CDR2 FQNEAQ come from the germline V gene (reference sequence). The V segment lost 2 bases and the J segment 7 bases; nucleotides outside the gene matches: 6. CDR3 region: CASSLNPGQGNEQFF. The CDR3, as DNA: TGTGCCAGCAGCTTAAATCCGGGACAGGGAAATGAGCAGTTCTTC. Supplemented by reference TRBV7-9 and TRBJ2-1, the full variable domain reads DTGVSQNPRHKITKRGQNVTFRCDPISEHNRLYWYRQTLGQGPEFLTYFQNEAQLEKSRLLSDRFSAERPKGSFSTLEIQRTEQGDSAMYLCASSLNPGQGNEQFFGPGTRLTVL.

On this clone itself: A single base is all that separates this from a far larger clone, so a read error is likely. The same CDR3 is also encoded by other DNA sequences in this sample. V and J are TRBV7-9 and TRBJ1-2, with a weak D call TRBD1 (5 bases). Germline CDR1 is SEHNR and CDR2 is FQNEAQ (reference sequence). The CDR3 totals 12 residues. This CDR3 is CASSLGGFWAHF. The CDR3 bases are TGTGCCAGCAGCTTAGGGGGGTTTTGGGCCCACTTC.

In regard to this clone: Compared with germline, one end of the junction differs, possibly owing to a read error. This chain links TRBV28 with TRBJ2-3; no definite D call. The germline V gene has CDR1 MDHEN and CDR2 SYDVKM. This CDR3 contains 10 residues. The CDR3 DNA reads TGTGCCAGCAGCAGAGATACGCAGTATTTT. The encoded protein is CASSRDTQYF. Supplemented by reference TRBV28 and TRBJ2-3, the full variable domain reads DVKVTQSSRYLVKRTGEKVFLECVQDMDHENMFWYRQDPGLGLRLIYFSYDVKMKEKGDIPEGYSVSREKKERFSLILESASTNQTSMYLCASSRDTQYFGPGTRLTVL.

The chain combines TRBV28 with TRBJ1-2; 9 nucleotides match TRBD1. V dropped 1 base and J dropped 0; count of bases not matched to a gene: 15. The V gene's germline CDR1 is MDHEN and CDR2 SYDVKM. This CDR3 spans 20 amino acids. The CDR3 bases are TGTGCCAGCAGTTTATTCTCCGGGACAGGGCCAGCTCAAGCTAACTATGGCTACACCTTC. It encodes CASSLFSGTGPAQANYGYTF.

This clone was counted a few times. V and J are TRBV7-9 and TRBJ2-7; D is undetermined. Germline V gene sequence: CDR1 SEHNR, CDR2 FQNEAQ (reference sequence). Between the trimmed V and J ends, which lost 4 bases and 4 bases, there was a span of 5 bases. The length of the CDR3 is 11 residues. As DNA, the CDR3 is TGTGCCAGCAGCTCCGAGTACGAGCAGTACTTC. Translating it yields CASSSEYEQYF. Filled out from reference TRBV7-9 and TRBJ2-7, the complete variable domain reads DTGVSQNPRHKITKRGQNVTFRCDPISEHNRLYWYRQTLGQGPEFLTYFQNEAQLEKSRLLSDRFSAERPKGSFSTLEIQRTEQGDSAMYLCASSSEYEQYFGPGTRLTVT.

V gene TRBV5-1 combines with J gene TRBJ1-1; D gene unclear. From germline, CDR1 is SGHRS and CDR2 YFSETQ. The CDR3 runs to 18 residues. V gave up 0 bases and J gave up 0 bases, with 18 bases separating them. The CDR3: CASSLEAGPGGLNTEAFF. CDR3 coding DNA: TGCGCCAGCAGCTTGGAGGCAGGACCGGGCGGGCTGAACACTGAAGCTTTCTTT.

The chain is built from TRBV11-3 and TRBJ2-1; 13 bases line up with TRBD2. CDR1 is SGHNT and CDR2 is YENEEA in the germline V gene. The CDR3 covers 16 residues. Trimming cost V 5 bases and J 6 bases; bases outside gene matches: 7. For the CDR3, the DNA is TGTGCCAGCAGCCCCCCGGGACTAGCGGGAACCAATGAGCAGTTCTTC. Translation gives CASSPPGLAGTNEQFF.

This clone was counted between two and nine times. Here the CDR3 reads CASSWLANTYF. Here the CDR3 DNA reads TGTGCCAGCAGCTGGTTGGCTAATACGTACTTC. V and J are TRBV7-9 and TRBJ2-5; D is undetermined. Trimming left V 4 bases short and J 13 bases short, with 13 bases between. The CDR3 length is 11 residues. Germline lookup yields CDR1 SEHNR and CDR2 FQNEAQ (reference sequence).

This clone was seen just once. One base separates it from a far larger clone, so it is likely a read error. The chain joins TRBV30 to TRBJ2-1, with TRBD2 identical over 11 bases. The CDR3 consists of 15 residues. Germline V gene data show CDR1 as GTSNPN and CDR2 as SVGIG (reference sequence). Germline trimming cut 5 bases from V and 7 bases from J; bases unmatched to any gene: 10. The CDR3 sequence is CAWGGTSGPQNEQFF. The CDR3, as DNA: TGTGCCTGGGGTGGGACTAGCGGACCACAGAATGAGCAGTTCTTC.

V and J are TRBV27 and TRBJ2-7, with TRBD1 identical over 7 bases. The CDR3 runs to 14 residues. Germline CDR1 is MNHEY and CDR2 is SMNVEV (reference sequence). Trimming cost V 1 base and J 2 bases; bases outside gene matches: 2. CDR3 sequence: CASSLWQGAYEQYF. The CDR3 nucleotides read TGTGCCAGCAGTTTATGGCAGGGGGCCTACGAGCAGTACTTC.